This T cell receptor beta chain was identified in a study of T cell repertoires in cytomegalovirus infection. At the level of the study: CMV epitopes in the study were HLA-C-restricted (recently identified) and HLA-B-restricted (well studied).

TCRdb independently ran MiXCR on the reads; one entry per CDR3 protein. In the table there are around 540,000 distinct CDR3 sequences, 25% to 35% of which are singletons. General study findings and limits: Within the response measured ex vivo, HLA-C-restricted CMV-specific TCR beta clonotypes were dominant.

CDR1 is SGHTA and CDR2 is FQGNSA in the germline V gene. This CDR3 spans 15 amino acids. With 1 base removed from V and 2 bases from J, the gap between germline ends came to 9 bases. This clonotype came up many times. Antigen specificity is unknown. Here the sequenced sample was cultured PBMCs, taken from culture after CMV antigen stimulation. This sequence was found in a human donor in good health (CMV status not recorded). Some clones in this sample may be carry-over from other donors' samples. The J gene is TRBJ2-1, the V gene TRBV7-2, with D unclear. The DNA for the CDR3 is TGTGCCAGCAGCTTAGATCGCGGAACCTACAATGAGCAGTTCTTC. Its protein product is CASSLDRGTYNEQFF.